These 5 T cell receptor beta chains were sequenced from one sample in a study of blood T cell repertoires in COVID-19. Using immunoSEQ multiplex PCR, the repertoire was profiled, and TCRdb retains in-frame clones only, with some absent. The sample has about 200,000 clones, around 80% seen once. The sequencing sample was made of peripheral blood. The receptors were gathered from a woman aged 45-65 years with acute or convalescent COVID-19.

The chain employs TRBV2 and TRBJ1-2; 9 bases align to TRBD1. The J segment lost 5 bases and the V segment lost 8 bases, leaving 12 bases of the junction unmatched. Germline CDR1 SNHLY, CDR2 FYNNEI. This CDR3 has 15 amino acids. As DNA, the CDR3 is TGTGCCAGCGAGGGGTCCTGGGACAGGGTTTATGGCTACACCTTC. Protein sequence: CASEGSWDRVYGYTF.

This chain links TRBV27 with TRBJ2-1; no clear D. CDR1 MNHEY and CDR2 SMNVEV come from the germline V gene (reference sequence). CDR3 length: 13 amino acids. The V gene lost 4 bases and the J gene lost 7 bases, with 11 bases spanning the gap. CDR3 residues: CASSSLSFNEQFF. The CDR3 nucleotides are TGTGCCAGCAGTTCGTTGAGTTTTAATGAGCAGTTCTTC.

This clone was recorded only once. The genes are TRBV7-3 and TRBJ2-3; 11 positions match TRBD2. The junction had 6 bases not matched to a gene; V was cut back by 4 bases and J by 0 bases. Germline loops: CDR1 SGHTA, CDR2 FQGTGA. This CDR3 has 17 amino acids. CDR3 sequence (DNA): TGTGCCAGCAGCTCGGGGACTAGCGGATTAAGCACAGATACGCAGTATTTT. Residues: CASSSGTSGLSTDTQYF.

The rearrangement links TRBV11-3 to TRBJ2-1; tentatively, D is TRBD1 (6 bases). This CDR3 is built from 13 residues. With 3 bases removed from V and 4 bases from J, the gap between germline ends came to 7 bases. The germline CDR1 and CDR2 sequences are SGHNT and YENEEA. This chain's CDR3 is CASSLGAYNEQFF. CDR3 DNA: TGTGCCAGCAGCTTGGGGGCATACAATGAGCAGTTCTTC.

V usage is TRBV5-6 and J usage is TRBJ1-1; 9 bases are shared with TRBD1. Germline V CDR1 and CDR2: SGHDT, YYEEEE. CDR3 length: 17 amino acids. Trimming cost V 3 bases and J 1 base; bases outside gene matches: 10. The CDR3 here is CASSWRHRGPPNTEAFF. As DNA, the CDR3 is TGTGCCAGCAGCTGGCGTCACAGGGGGCCCCCGAACACTGAAGCTTTCTTT.